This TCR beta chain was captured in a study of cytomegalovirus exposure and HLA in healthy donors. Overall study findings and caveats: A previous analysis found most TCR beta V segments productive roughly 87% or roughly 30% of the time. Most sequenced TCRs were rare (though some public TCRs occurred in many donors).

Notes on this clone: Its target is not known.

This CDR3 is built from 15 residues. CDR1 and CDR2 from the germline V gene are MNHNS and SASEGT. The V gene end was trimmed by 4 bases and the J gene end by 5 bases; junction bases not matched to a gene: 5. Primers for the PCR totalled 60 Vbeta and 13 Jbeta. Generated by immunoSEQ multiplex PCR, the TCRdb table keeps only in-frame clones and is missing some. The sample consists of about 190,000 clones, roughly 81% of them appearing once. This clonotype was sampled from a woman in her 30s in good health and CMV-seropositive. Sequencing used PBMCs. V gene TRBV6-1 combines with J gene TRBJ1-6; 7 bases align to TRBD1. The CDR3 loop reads CASSVDREDNSPLHF. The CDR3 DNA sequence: TGTGCCAGCAGTGTTGACAGGGAAGATAATTCACCCCTCCACTTT.